A selection of T cell receptor beta chains follows, all from one sample in a study of identifying expanded T cells in peripheral blood. The protocol was immunoSEQ multiplex PCR, while the TCRdb copy is restricted to in-frame clones and leaves out a portion. The sample records some 54,000 clones, 82% being singletons. The sequencing sample was made of blood. These receptors were collected from a person aged 18 to 70 in good health. The CDR3 runs from the conserved cysteine through the conserved F or W. The order of the fields is D gene, V gene, CDR3 length, clone size, J gene, CDR3 DNA, CDR3 protein. D genes are given only for firm matches. Clone size appears in some rows only: once, few, many, or a class for an expanded clone.

.	TRBV6-6	15	.	TRBJ1-1	TGTGCCAGCAGCCCCTCCGGGGGGTTAGGCACTGAAGCTTTCTTT	CASSPSGGLGTEAFF
.	TRBV10-3	13	few	TRBJ1-2	TGTGCCATCAGTGAGTCGGATCGATATGGCTACACCTTC	CAISESDRYGYTF
TRBD1	TRBV7-9	15	.	TRBJ2-7	TGTGCCAGCAGCGACTATACAGGGGCCACCTACGAGCAGTACTTC	CASSDYTGATYEQYF
.	TRBV23-1	12	.	TRBJ2-7	TGTGCCAGCAGCCACAGGTCCTACGAGCAGTACTTC	CASSHRSYEQYF
.	TRBV19	13	.	TRBJ1-1	TGTGCCAGTAGTATCGACATTTCGACCGAAGCTTTCTTT	CASSIDISTEAFF
.	TRBV18	14	.	TRBJ1-1	TGTGCCAGCTCACCACTCGACAGTAACACTGAAGCTTTCTTT	CASSPLDSNTEAFF
.	TRBV2	12	medium-sized	TRBJ1-1	TGTGCCAGCAACACAGGATTTCCTGAAGCTTTCTTT	CASNTGFPEAFF
.	TRBV4-1	16	.	TRBJ1-2	TGCGCCAGCAGCGGGACGCAACTTACAAGTAACTATGGCTACACCTTC	CASSGTQLTSNYGYTF
.	TRBV14	12	.	TRBJ1-6	TGTGCCAGCAGCCAAGCCAGTTTTTCCCTCCACTTT	CASSQASFSLHF
.	TRBV20-1	11	few	TRBJ1-1	TGCAGTGCCAAGACAGGCCTTGGGGCTTTCTTT	CSAKTGLGAFF
.	TRBV5-6	15	.	TRBJ1-2	TGTGCCAGCAGCAAGCAACAGGGTGGCGGCTATGGCTACACCTTC	CASSKQQGGGYGYTF
TRBD1	TRBV18	15	.	TRBJ1-1	TGTGCCAGCTCACTGACGGGACAGGGGGACACTGAAGCTTTCTTT	CASSLTGQGDTEAFF
.	TRBV5-6	14	.	TRBJ2-7	TGTGCCAGCAGCCCCTCGCTGAAGAGTGGGGAGCAGTACTTC	CASSPSLKSGEQYF
.	TRBV6-5	13	.	TRBJ1-2	TGTGCCACCATTACGGGGGGGATCTATGGCTACACCTTC	CATITGGIYGYTF
.	TRBV6-5	14	.	TRBJ1-1	TGTGCCAGCAGACAAGGGGGTCAGAACACTGAAGCTTTCTTT	CASRQGGQNTEAFF
.	TRBV21-1	16	.	TRBJ2-4	TGTGCCAGCGTATCGCCCGAACAGGGGGCCAAAAACATTCAGTACTTC	CASVSPEQGAKNIQYF
.	TRBV21-1	13	few	TRBJ1-2	TGTGCCAGCAGCGCCCGACGGAACTATGGCTACACCTTC	CASSARRNYGYTF
TRBD1	TRBV4-2	15	once	TRBJ1-2	TGTGCCAGCAGCCAAGATTGGGACAGTGGGGGAGGCTACACCTTC	CASSQDWDSGGGYTF
TRBD1	TRBV30	16	.	TRBJ1-4	TGTGCCTGGCCCCGGGACAGGGAAGTTTCGGATGAAAAACTGTTTTTT	CAWPRDREVSDEKLFF
.	TRBV25-1	13	.	TRBJ1-1	TGTGCCAGCAGGGATTACAGGAACACTGAAGCTTTCTTT	CASRDYRNTEAFF
.	TRBV7-8	15	.	TRBJ1-2	TGTGCCAGCAGCTTAGCTGACAGGAAGGCGGGCGGCTACACCTTC	CASSLADRKAGGYTF
TRBD1	TRBV5-4	14	.	TRBJ1-2	TGTGCCAGCAGCTTAACAGGGGATAGCTATGGCTACACCTTC	CASSLTGDSYGYTF
TRBD1	TRBV5-1	14	.	TRBJ2-3	TGCGCCAGCGGCCGGACAGGTCGTACAGATACGCAGTATTTT	CASGRTGRTDTQYF
.	TRBV27	13	.	TRBJ1-2	TGTGCCAGCAGTTTACAAGGGGCCCAAAGCTACACCTTC	CASSLQGAQSYTF
.	TRBV30	15	.	TRBJ2-7	TGTGCCTGGACCCCCGAGACAGGTACGGTCTACGAGCAGTACTTC	CAWTPETGTVYEQYF
.	TRBV27	14	.	TRBJ2-3	TGTGCCAGCAGTTTATTTGGAGTCACAGATACGCAGTATTTT	CASSLFGVTDTQYF
TRBD1	TRBV28	14	.	TRBJ2-7	TGTGCCAGCAGTTTATCGGGACAGGGGTACGAGCAGTACTTC	CASSLSGQGYEQYF
TRBD1	TRBV19	14	.	TRBJ2-5	TGTGCCAGTAGTTCCGGACAGGGACCAGAGACCCAGTACTTC	CASSSGQGPETQYF
.	TRBV7-6	17	.	TRBJ1-4	TGTGCCAGCAGCCCAGCGGGGGGCGTAACAACTAATGAAAAACTGTTTTTT	CASSPAGGVTTNEKLFF
.	TRBV6-5	14	.	TRBJ2-1	TGTGCCAGCAGTTACTCAGCTAGGGGCAATGAGCAGTTCTTC	CASSYSARGNEQFF
.	TRBV7-2	12	.	TRBJ2-4	TGTGCCAGCAGCCTAGTAACGAACATTCAGTACTTC	CASSLVTNIQYF
.	TRBV6-6	13	.	TRBJ1-6	TGTGTAACAAACCTTTCCTATAATTCACCCCTCCACTTT	CVTNLSYNSPLHF
.	TRBV7-2	15	.	TRBJ2-3	TGTGCCAGCAGCTTATACTTGGCGGAGGCAGATACGCAGTATTTT	CASSLYLAEADTQYF
.	TRBV7-9	12	once	TRBJ1-2	TGTGCCAGCAGCTTAGGGGGATACGGCTACACCTTC	CASSLGGYGYTF
.	TRBV19	15	.	TRBJ2-2	TGTGCCAGTACCCCTCGCAACGGGGCTACTGGGGAGCTGTTTTTT	CASTPRNGATGELFF
TRBD1	TRBV6-1	15	.	TRBJ1-2	TGTGCCAGCAGTGACGCGGGACAGGGGGACTATGGCTACACCTTC	CASSDAGQGDYGYTF
.	TRBV2	14	.	TRBJ1-1	TGTGCCAGCACCCAGCTCCCAATGAACACTGAAGCTTTCTTT	CASTQLPMNTEAFF
.	TRBV7-2	13	.	TRBJ2-3	TGTGCCAGCAGCTTAGCGAACACAGATACGCAGTATTTT	CASSLANTDTQYF
.	TRBV6-5	14	.	TRBJ2-2	TGTGCCAGCAGTTACTCGGAAGGGCACGGGGAGCTGTTTTTT	CASSYSEGHGELFF
.	TRBV30	13	.	TRBJ1-6	TGTGCCTGGGCAGCTCTTTATAATTCACCCCTCCACTTT	CAWAALYNSPLHF
.	TRBV19	13	.	TRBJ2-1	TGTGCCGCAGGGAGGTGGGGCAGAAATGAGCAGTTCTTC	CAAGRWGRNEQFF
.	TRBV14	16	few	TRBJ2-6	TGTGCCAGCAGCCAAGGAGGGTACTCTGGGGCCAACGTCCTGACTTTC	CASSQGGYSGANVLTF